This TCR beta chain originates from a study of blood T cell repertoires in COVID-19. Study-level background: Specimens from acute and convalescent COVID-19 originated in the United States, Italy and Spain. The analysed material was cDNA or gDNA that came from T cells, B-cell-depleted T cells, or PBMCs.

In this sample, this clone turned up a few times. The study recruited people aged roughly 18 to 95 years across about 25 US areas. Donors were grouped by their self-reported clinical history. The assay was immunoSEQ multiplex PCR, and TCRdb's table has in-frame clones only and misses some. The data hold some 290,000 clones, with 85% to 95% observed a single time. Germline loops: CDR1 MNHEY, CDR2 SMNVEV (reference sequence). The CDR3 spans 14 residues. Trimming cost V 6 bases and J 3 bases, with 14 bases left between them. Input material: PBMCs or T cells enriched from blood (not recorded which). The receptor comes from a woman aged 30 to 39 who had been exposed to COVID-19. The chain uses TRBV27 and TRBJ1-1; D perhaps matches TRBD1 (6 bases). CDR3 DNA: TGTGCCAGCAGCCACCGGGACACCTACACTGAAGCTTTCTTT. Protein sequence: CASSHRDTYTEAFF.